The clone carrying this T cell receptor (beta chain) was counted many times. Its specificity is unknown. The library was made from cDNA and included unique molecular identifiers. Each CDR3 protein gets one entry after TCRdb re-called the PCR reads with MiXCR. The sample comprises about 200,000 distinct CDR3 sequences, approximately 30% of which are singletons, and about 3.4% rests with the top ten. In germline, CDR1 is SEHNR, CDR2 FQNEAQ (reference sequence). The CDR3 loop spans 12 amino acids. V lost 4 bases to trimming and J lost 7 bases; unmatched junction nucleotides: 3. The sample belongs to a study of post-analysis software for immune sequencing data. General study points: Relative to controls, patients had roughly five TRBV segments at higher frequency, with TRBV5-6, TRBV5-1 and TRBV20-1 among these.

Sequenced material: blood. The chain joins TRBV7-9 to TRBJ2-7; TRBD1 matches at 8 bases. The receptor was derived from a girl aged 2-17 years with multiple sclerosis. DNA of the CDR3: TGTGCCAGCAGCTACGGACAGGGTGAGCAGTACTTC. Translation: CASSYGQGEQYF.